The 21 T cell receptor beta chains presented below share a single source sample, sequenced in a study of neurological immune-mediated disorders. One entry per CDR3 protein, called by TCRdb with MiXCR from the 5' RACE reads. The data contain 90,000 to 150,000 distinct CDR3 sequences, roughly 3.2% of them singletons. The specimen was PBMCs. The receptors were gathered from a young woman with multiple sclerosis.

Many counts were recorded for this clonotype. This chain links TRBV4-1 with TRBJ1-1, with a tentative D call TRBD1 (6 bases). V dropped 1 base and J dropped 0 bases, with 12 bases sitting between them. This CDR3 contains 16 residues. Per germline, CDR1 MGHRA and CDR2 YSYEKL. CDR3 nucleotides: TGCGCCAGCAGCCAAGGGACAGCGAGGATGAACACTGAAGCTTTCTTT. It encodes CASSQGTARMNTEAFF.

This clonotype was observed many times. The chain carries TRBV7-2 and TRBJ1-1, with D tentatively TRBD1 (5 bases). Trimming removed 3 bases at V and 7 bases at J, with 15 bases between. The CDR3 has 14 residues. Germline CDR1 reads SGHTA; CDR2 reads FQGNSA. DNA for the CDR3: TGTGCCAGCAGCTTGAGGGGTAGGACGGATGAAGCTTTCTTT. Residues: CASSLRGRTDEAFF.

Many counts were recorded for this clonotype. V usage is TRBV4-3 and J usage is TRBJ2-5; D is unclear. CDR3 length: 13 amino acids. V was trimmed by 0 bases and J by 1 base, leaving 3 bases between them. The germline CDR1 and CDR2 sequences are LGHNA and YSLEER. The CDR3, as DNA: TGCGCCAGCAGCCAAGAGGGCCAAGAGACCCAGTACTTC. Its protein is CASSQEGQETQYF.

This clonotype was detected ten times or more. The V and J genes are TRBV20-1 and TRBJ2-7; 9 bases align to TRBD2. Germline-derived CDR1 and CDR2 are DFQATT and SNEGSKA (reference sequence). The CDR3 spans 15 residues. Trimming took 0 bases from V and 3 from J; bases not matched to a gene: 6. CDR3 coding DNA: TGCAGTGCTAGAGATGAGGTTAGCGGGAGCTACGAGCAGTACTTC. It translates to CSARDEVSGSYEQYF.

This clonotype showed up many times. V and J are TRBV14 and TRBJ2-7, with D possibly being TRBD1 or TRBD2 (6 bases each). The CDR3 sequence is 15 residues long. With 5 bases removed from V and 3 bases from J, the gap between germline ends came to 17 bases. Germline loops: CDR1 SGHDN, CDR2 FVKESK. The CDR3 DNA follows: TGTGCCAGCAGCTCCCGGCGGGACACCGACTACGAGCAGTACTTC. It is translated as CASSSRRDTDYEQYF.

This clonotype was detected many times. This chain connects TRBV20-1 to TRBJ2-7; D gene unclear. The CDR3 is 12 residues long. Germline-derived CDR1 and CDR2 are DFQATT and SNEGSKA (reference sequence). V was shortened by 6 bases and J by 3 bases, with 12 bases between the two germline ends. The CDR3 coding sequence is TGCAGTGCCAGGTCCTCGTTCTACGAGCAGTACTTC. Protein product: CSARSSFYEQYF.

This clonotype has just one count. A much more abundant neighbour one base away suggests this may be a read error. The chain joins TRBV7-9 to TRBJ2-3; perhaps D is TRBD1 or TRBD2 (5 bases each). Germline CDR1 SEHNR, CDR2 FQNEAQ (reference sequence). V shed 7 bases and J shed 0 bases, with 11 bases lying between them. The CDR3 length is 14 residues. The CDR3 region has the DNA TGTGCCAGCACCGAGGGGATTAGCACAGATACGCAGTATTTT. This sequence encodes CASTEGISTDTQYF.

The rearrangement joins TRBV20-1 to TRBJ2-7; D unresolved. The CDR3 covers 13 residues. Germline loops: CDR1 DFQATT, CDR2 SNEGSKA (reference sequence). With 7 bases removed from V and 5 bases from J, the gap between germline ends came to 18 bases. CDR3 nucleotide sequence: TGCAGTGACCAGCAGAAGGGTCCCAACGAGCAGTACTTC. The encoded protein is CSDQQKGPNEQYF.

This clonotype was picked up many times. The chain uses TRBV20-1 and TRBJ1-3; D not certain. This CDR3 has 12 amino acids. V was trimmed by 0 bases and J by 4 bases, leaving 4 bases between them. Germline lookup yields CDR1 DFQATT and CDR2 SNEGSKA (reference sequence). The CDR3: CSAREGGNTIYF. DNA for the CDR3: TGCAGTGCTAGAGAAGGAGGAAACACCATATATTTT.

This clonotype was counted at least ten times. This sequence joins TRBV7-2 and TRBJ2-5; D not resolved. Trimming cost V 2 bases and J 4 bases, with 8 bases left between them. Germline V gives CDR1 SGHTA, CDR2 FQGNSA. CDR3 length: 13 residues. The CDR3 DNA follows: TGTGCCAGCAGCTTAAGCTCGGGAGAGACCCAGTACTTC. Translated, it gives CASSLSSGETQYF.

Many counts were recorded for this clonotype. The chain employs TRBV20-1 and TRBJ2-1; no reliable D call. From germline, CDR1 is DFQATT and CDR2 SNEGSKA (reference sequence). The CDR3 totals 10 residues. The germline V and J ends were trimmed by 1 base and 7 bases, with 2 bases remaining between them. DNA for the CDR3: TGCAGTGCTAGAGTGAATGAGCAGTTCTTC. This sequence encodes CSARVNEQFF.

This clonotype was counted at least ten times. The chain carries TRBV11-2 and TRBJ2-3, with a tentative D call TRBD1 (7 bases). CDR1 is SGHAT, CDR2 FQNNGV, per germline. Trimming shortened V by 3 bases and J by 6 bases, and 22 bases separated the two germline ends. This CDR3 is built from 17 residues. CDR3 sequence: CASSFGGWGQLLDTQYF. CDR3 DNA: TGTGCCAGCAGCTTCGGGGGCTGGGGACAGCTTCTCGATACGCAGTATTTT.

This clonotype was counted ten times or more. The CDR3 DNA follows: TGTGCCAGCAGCCAAGTCCCCGGCGGGCAGTTCTTC. Translating gives CASSQVPGGQFF. This rearrangement joins TRBV14 to TRBJ2-1; D not certain. The CDR3 is 12 residues long. From germline, CDR1 is SGHDN and CDR2 FVKESK. The germline V and J ends were trimmed by 1 base and 12 bases, with 10 bases remaining between them. Filled out from reference TRBV14 and TRBJ2-1, the complete variable domain reads EAGVTQFPSHSVIEKGQTVTLRCDPISGHDNLYWYRRVMGKEIKFLLHFVKESKQDESGMPNNRFLAERTGGTYSTLKVQPAELEDSGVYFCASSQVPGGQFFGPGTRLTVL.

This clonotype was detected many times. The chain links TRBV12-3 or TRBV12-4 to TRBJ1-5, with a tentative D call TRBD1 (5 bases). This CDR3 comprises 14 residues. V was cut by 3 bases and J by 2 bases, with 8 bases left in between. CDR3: CASSLGRGNQPQHF. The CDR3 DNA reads TGTGCCAGCAGTTTGGGACGGGGCAATCAGCCCCAGCATTTT.

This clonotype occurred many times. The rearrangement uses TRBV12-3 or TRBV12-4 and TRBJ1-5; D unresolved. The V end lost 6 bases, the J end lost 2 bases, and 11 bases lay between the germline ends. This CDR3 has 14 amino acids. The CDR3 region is CASSPDTRNQPQHF. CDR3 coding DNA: TGTGCCAGCAGCCCAGACACCCGCAATCAGCCCCAGCATTTT.

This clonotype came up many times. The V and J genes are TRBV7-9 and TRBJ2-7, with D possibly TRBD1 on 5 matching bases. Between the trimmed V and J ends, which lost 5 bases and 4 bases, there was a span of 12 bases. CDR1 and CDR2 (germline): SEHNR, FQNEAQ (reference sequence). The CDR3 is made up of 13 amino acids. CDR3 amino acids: CASSKPTAYEQYF. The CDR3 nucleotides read TGTGCCAGCAGCAAACCGACAGCGTACGAGCAGTACTTC.

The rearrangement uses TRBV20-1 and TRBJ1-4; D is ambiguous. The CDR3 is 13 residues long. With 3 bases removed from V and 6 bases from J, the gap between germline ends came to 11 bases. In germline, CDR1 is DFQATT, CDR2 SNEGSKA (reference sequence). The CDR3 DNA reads TGCAGTGCTAGGGGGAGCGAAGATGAAAAACTGTTTTTT. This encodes CSARGSEDEKLFF.

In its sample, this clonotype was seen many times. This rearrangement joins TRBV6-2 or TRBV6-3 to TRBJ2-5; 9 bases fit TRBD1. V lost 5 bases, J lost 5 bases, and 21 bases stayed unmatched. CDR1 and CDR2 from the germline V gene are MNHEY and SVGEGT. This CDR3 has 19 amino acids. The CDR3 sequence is CASSLSRQAPGQGWETQYF. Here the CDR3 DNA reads TGTGCCAGCAGTCTCTCCCGACAAGCGCCGGGACAGGGTTGGGAGACCCAGTACTTC.

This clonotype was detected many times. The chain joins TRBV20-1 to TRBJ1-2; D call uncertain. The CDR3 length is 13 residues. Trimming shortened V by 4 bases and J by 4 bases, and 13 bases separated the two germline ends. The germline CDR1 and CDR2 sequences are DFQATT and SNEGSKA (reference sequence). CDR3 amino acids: CSANEELIYGYTF. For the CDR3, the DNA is TGCAGTGCTAATGAGGAGTTGATCTATGGCTACACCTTC.

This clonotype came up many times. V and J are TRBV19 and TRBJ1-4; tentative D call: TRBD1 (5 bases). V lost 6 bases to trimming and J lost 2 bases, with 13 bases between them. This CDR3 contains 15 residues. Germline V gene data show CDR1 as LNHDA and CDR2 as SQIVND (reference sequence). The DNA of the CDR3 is TGTGCCAGTAGACCCCGGGACTCGACTAATGAAAAACTGTTTTTT. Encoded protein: CASRPRDSTNEKLFF.

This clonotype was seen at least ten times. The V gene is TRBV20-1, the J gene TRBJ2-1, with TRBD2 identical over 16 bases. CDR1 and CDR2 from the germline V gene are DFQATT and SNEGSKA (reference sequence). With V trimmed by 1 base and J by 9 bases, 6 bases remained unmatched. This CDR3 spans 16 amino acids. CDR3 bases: TGCAGTGCTAGAGTTACCGGGACTAGCGGGAGGGGTGAGCAGTTCTTC. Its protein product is CSARVTGTSGRGEQFF.